Here is one T cell receptor beta chain with its context. Germline loops: CDR1 SGHTS, CDR2 YDEGEE. This CDR3 contains 13 residues. Trimming stripped 2 bases from V and 8 bases from J, with 13 bases between. In the authors' methods: Estimates of nucleated cell counts were drawn from the amplification of reference gene primers. Only in-frame clones appear in the TCRdb table, and some are missing; sequencing was by immunoSEQ multiplex PCR. That table gives V, J and clone size, and the DNA gave D and trimming. The sample records about 73,000 clones, roughly nine tenths being singletons. These data originate in a study of blood T cell repertoires in COVID-19. Study overall: The origin of the acute and convalescent COVID-19 samples was the United States, Italy and Spain. T cells, B-cell-depleted T cells, or PBMCs supplied cDNA or gDNA.

The receptor comes from a woman of 80 years or more with active or convalescent COVID-19. The specimen sequenced was peripheral blood. The chain uses TRBV5-8 and TRBJ1-2, with TRBD1 as a possible D gene (6 bases). CDR3 coding DNA: TGTGCCAGCAGCTTCTCAGGGGCGCGAGGCTACACCTTC. This sequence encodes CASSFSGARGYTF.